Below, one T cell receptor beta chain is given with its context. The CDR3 runs to 19 residues. Germline CDR1 and CDR2: LGHDT and YNNKEL (reference sequence). The sample is drawn from a study of CXCR3-negative and CXCR3-positive naive CD8 T cells. In preparing the TRB cDNA libraries, 5' RACE with UMI labels was used. TCRdb reanalyzed the 5' RACE reads, giving one entry per CDR3 protein sequence and no DNA. This sample contains tens of thousands of distinct CDR3 sequences. This receptor was identified in a human donor in good health. Some clones in this sample may be carry-over from other donors' samples. V usage is TRBV3-1 and J usage is TRBJ1-6; the TCRdb D gene call, TRBD1, has no DNA to confirm it. The sample comprised naive CXCR3- CD8+ T cells from blood. The subset here: CD45RO-CCR7+CD27+CD95- naive CD8+ T cells lacking CXCR3 (TNR3-). The CDR3 sequence: CASSPTTGTIISYNSPLHF.